The clone carrying this T cell receptor beta chain has a handful of counts. Its antigen is still unknown. The data belong to a study of T cells in Graves' hyperthyroidism and ophthalmopathy. Whole-study context: Peripheral blood sampling occurred at initial diagnosis, before any treatment.

Diagnoses were established using clinical symptoms, serum thyroxine and TRAb, thyroid ultrasound and orbital computed tomography. Overall study findings and caveats: Ophthalmopathy onset followed model prediction by a median around 6.6 months. Blood held most thyroid clonotypes expanded above 0.001 frequency.

There were TCR beta CDR3 regions amplified from RNA transcripts. First-round RT-PCR with HTBI primers amplified the TCR CDR3 region. TCRdb re-called the multiplex PCR reads with MiXCR, one entry per CDR3 protein. The data show fewer than 400,000 distinct CDR3 sequences, around an eighth seen once. Specimen: blood. This receptor was taken from a man aged 45-65 years with Graves' ophthalmopathy.

CDR3 nucleotide sequence: TGTGCCAGTAGTCCCTGGGGGTCTAATGAAAAACTGTTTTTT. It translates to CASSPWGSNEKLFF. The V and J genes are TRBV19 and TRBJ1-4; a possible D gene is TRBD1 (5 bases). The CDR3 runs 14 residues. The V and J ends lost 5 bases and 3 bases respectively, with 10 bases between them. Germline V lookup: CDR1 LNHDA, CDR2 SQIVND (reference sequence).